One and the same sample provided the 20 T cell receptor beta chains below, sequenced in a study of shared clonotypes between healthy human individuals. Measured with immunoSEQ multiplex PCR; TCRdb has only the in-frame clones, and not every one. The repertoire has more than 2,000,000 clones, approximately 93% of them found once; the top ten carry about 0.39%. Input material: naive CD4+ T cells from PBMCs. Documented subset: CD45RA+ positively selected. All receptors derive from a man between 18 and 35 years old in good health. Some clones in this sample may be carry-over from other donors' samples.

The rearrangement uses TRBV4-3 and TRBJ2-5; D gene uncertain. CDR1 is LGHNA and CDR2 is YSLEER in the germline V gene. V was shortened by 3 bases and J by 2 bases, with 13 bases between the two germline ends. This CDR3 is 15 amino acids long. CDR3 amino acids: CASSHRRSQQETQYF. For the CDR3, the DNA is TGCGCCAGCAGCCACCGAAGGTCCCAGCAAGAGACCCAGTACTTC.

V and J are TRBV6-4 and TRBJ2-2; 7 positions agree with TRBD2. From germline, CDR1 is MRHNA and CDR2 SNTAGT. This CDR3 is 15 amino acids long. The V segment lost 4 bases and the J segment 3 bases; nucleotides outside the gene matches: 5. In nucleotides, the CDR3 is TGTGCCAGCAGTGTTGAGGGAGGGGACACCGGGGAGCTGTTTTTT. It specifies CASSVEGGDTGELFF.

The CDR3 region has the DNA TGTGCCAGCAGCTGGACTAGCGGGTCCTACAATGAGCAGTTCTTC. It encodes CASSWTSGSYNEQFF. The chain combines TRBV7-3 with TRBJ2-1; 11 nucleotides line up with TRBD2. V shed 4 bases, J shed 1 base, and the junction held 0 bases outside the gene matches. The CDR3 loop spans 15 amino acids. The germline V gene has CDR1 SGHTA and CDR2 FQGTGA. Full variable domain (remainder filled in from reference TRBV7-3 and TRBJ2-1): GAGVSQTPSNKVTEKGKYVELRCDPISGHTALYWYRQSLGQGPEFLIYFQGTGAADDSGLPNDRFFAVRPEGSVSTLKIQRTERGDSAVYLCASSWTSGSYNEQFFGPGTRLTVL.

This clone came up once. The chain uses TRBV7-2 and TRBJ1-3; D is unresolved. This CDR3 has 16 residues. V lost 3 bases to trimming and J lost 1 base, with 13 bases between them. Germline CDR1 and CDR2: SGHTA and FQGNSA. Here the CDR3 reads CASSFNAVHSGNTIYF. As DNA, the CDR3 is TGTGCCAGCAGCTTTAACGCTGTACATTCTGGAAACACCATATATTTT.

This rearrangement joins TRBV7-6 to TRBJ2-6; no clear D. CDR3 length: 17 amino acids. From germline, CDR1 is SGHVS and CDR2 FNYEAQ. Trimming stripped 1 base from V and 0 bases from J, with 10 bases between. The CDR3 bases are TGTGCCAGCAGCTTAGGCACCCGGAGCTCTGGGGCCAACGTCCTGACTTTC. Its translation is CASSLGTRSSGANVLTF.

The chain employs TRBV2 and TRBJ2-1, with 7 nucleotides matching TRBD1. The CDR3 extends over 13 amino acids. Germline V CDR1 and CDR2: SNHLY, FYNNEI. With 5 bases clipped from V and 10 bases from J, the junction kept 8 bases outside the gene matches. DNA of the CDR3: TGTGCCAGCAGTAGACAGGGATTGGGCGAGCAGTTCTTC. This sequence encodes CASSRQGLGEQFF.

The chain uses TRBV20-1 and TRBJ2-7; D is uncertain. Germline assignment: CDR1 DFQATT and CDR2 SNEGSKA (reference sequence). This CDR3 contains 10 residues. Deletions cut 4 bases from V and 3 bases from J, with 4 bases between. The CDR3 DNA reads TGCAGTGCTACTGACTACGAGCAGTACTTC. It codes for CSATDYEQYF.

This chain uses TRBV18 with TRBJ2-7; D might be TRBD1 (6 bases). CDR1 and CDR2 from the germline V gene are KGHSH and LQKENI. This CDR3 spans 15 amino acids. V was shortened by 6 bases and J by 2 bases, with 17 bases between the two germline ends. The CDR3 region has the DNA TGTGCCAGCTCCCTCCGGGACACTTTCCCCTACGAGCAGTACTTC. Translation: CASSLRDTFPYEQYF.

The chain recombines TRBV5-1 with TRBJ2-1; 10 nucleotides match TRBD2. Per the germline V gene, CDR1 is SGHRS and CDR2 is YFSETQ. V lost 0 bases and J lost 5; bases outside the gene matches: 8. The CDR3 contains 17 residues. CDR3 loop: CASSLASRLAGDNEQFF. CDR3 bases: TGCGCCAGCAGCTTGGCTAGTCGTCTAGCGGGAGACAATGAGCAGTTCTTC.

The rearrangement links TRBV7-2 to TRBJ1-2, with D perhaps TRBD1 (6 bases). This CDR3 region has 16 residues. V was clipped by 0 bases and J by 6 bases, with 17 bases between them. Germline loops: CDR1 SGHTA, CDR2 FQGNSA. The CDR3 here is CASSLAPRTVLDGYTF. The CDR3 region has the DNA TGTGCCAGCAGCTTAGCCCCGCGGACAGTGCTAGATGGCTACACCTTC.

V gene TRBV5-1 combines with J gene TRBJ2-7; the D is unclear. CDR3 length: 13 residues. Germline V lookup: CDR1 SGHRS, CDR2 YFSETQ. Trimming left V 5 bases short and J 3 bases short, with 12 bases between. CDR3 in DNA: TGCGCCAGCAGTCCTGACACGTTCTACGAGCAGTACTTC. It codes for CASSPDTFYEQYF.

This clone is a singleton in its sample. J is TRBJ2-7 and V is TRBV5-1; D is perhaps TRBD2 (5 bases). Germline V gene data show CDR1 as SGHRS and CDR2 as YFSETQ. The CDR3 totals 12 residues. The V gene lost 6 bases and the J gene lost 6 bases, with 13 bases spanning the gap. CDR3 loop: CASTTGNSEQYF. CDR3 nucleotide sequence: TGCGCCAGCACCACCGGGAACTCCGAGCAGTACTTC.

The chain employs TRBV6-6 and TRBJ1-2; a possible D gene is TRBD1 (6 bases). Germline-derived CDR1 and CDR2 are MNHNY and SVGAGI (reference sequence). Trimming took 6 bases from V and 1 from J, leaving 12 bases between them. This CDR3 region has 14 residues. For the CDR3, the DNA is TGTGCCAGCAGAGAACAGGGAGGTAACTATGGCTACACCTTC. Translating gives CASREQGGNYGYTF.

The chain couples TRBV2 to TRBJ1-2, with 10 bases aligning to TRBD1. This CDR3 is built from 14 residues. The trim removed 6 bases at V and 4 bases at J, leaving 5 bases unmatched. Germline V gene lookup returns CDR1 SNHLY and CDR2 FYNNEI. The CDR3 reads CASRPGQGTYGYTF. CDR3 DNA sequence: TGTGCCAGCAGGCCGGGACAGGGGACCTATGGCTACACCTTC.

Here the CDR3 DNA reads TGTGCCAGCAGCGTAGCCGTGACAGAGGGCGGGGAGCTGTTTTTT. It yields the protein CASSVAVTEGGELFF. V gene TRBV9 combines with J gene TRBJ2-2, with D tentatively TRBD1 or TRBD2 (5 bases each). Trimming took off 0 bases at V and 7 bases at J, with 13 bases between the two ends. The germline gives CDR1 SGDLS, CDR2 YYNGEE. There are 15 residues in the CDR3.

The rearrangement joins TRBV28 to TRBJ2-3; TRBD2 agrees at 7 bases. The CDR3 has 14 residues. Losses at the gene ends were 10 bases for V and 4 bases for J; bases not matched to a gene: 11. Germline values: CDR1 MDHEN, CDR2 SYDVKM. CDR3 DNA sequence: TGTGCCACCTCTGAGGGAGGGCGGCCAGATACGCAGTATTTT. It translates to CATSEGGRPDTQYF.

This clone occurred a few times. V gene TRBV19 combines with J gene TRBJ1-5; D is unclear. The V gene lost 2 bases and the J gene lost 2 bases, with 13 bases spanning the gap. This CDR3 contains 16 residues. The V gene's germline CDR1 is LNHDA and CDR2 SQIVND (reference sequence). DNA of the CDR3: TGTGCCAGTAGTATAACCTACGACAAGGGCAATCAGCCCCAGCATTTT. Protein: CASSITYDKGNQPQHF.

This rearrangement joins TRBV6-1 to TRBJ1-2, with unresolved D. Trimming took off 1 base at V and 8 bases at J, with 11 bases between the two ends. This CDR3 region has 13 residues. From germline, CDR1 is MNHNS and CDR2 SASEGT. The CDR3 spells CASSEGWKSGYTF. Written as DNA, the CDR3 is TGTGCCAGCAGTGAAGGGTGGAAATCGGGCTACACCTTC.

The CDR3 bases are TGTGCCAGCAGCCGCGGCCCGGGACAGGGGAGCTCCTACGAGCAGTACTTC. It encodes CASSRGPGQGSSYEQYF. The genes are TRBV7-3 and TRBJ2-7; 10 bases fit TRBD1. CDR3 length: 17 residues. V dropped 5 bases and J dropped 0; count of bases not matched to a gene: 10. Looked up from germline, CDR1 is SGHTA and CDR2 is FQGTGA.

The rearrangement joins TRBV30 to TRBJ2-2; D not certain. Germline CDR1 is GTSNPN and CDR2 is SVGIG (reference sequence). CDR3 size: 12 residues. The V end was cut by 2 bases, the J end by 4 bases, with 5 bases between. The CDR3 sequence is CAWSYLTGELFF. The CDR3 DNA reads as TGTGCCTGGAGTTACCTCACCGGGGAGCTGTTTTTT.